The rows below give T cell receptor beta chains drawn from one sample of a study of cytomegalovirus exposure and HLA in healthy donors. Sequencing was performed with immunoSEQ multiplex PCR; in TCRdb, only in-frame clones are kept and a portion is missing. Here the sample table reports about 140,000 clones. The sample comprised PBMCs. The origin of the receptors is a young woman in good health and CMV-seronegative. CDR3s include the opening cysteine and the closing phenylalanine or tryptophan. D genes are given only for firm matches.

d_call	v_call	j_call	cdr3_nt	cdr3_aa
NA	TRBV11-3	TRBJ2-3	TGTGCCAGCAGCTCTCATACCCTAGCAGCAGATACGCAGTATTTT	CASSSHTLAADTQYF
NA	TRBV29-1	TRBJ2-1	TGCAGCGATAATAATAGGGGCTCTTCCTCCTACAATGAGCAGTTCTTC	CSDNNRGSSSYNEQFF
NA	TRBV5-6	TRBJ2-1	TGTGCCAGCAGCTTGAGTCTAGCATCCAATGAGCAGTTCTTC	CASSLSLASNEQFF
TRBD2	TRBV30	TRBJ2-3	TGTGCCTGGGGACTAGCGACAGATACGCAGTATTTT	CAWGLATDTQYF
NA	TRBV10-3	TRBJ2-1	TGTGCCATCAGTGTTTTAGCGAAGAGTTCCAATGAGCAGTTCTTC	CAISVLAKSSNEQFF
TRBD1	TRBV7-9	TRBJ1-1	TGTGCCAGCAGCTTACTGGGACAGGGGGCAAACACTGAAGCTTTCTTT	CASSLLGQGANTEAFF
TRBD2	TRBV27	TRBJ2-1	TGTGCCAGCAGTCCTTGGCGGGAGGGAAACAAGCAGTTCTTC	CASSPWREGNKQFF
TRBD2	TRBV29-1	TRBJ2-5	TGCAGCGTTAGGATAGCGGGAGTCGGGGAGACCCAGTACTTC	CSVRIAGVGETQYF
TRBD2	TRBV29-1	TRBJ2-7	TGCAGCGTTGGGGGGGGTAGCTCCTACGAGCAGTACTTC	CSVGGGSSYEQYF
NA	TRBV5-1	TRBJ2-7	TGCGCCAGCAGCTTGGAAGGGGACGAGCAGTACTTC	CASSLEGDEQYF
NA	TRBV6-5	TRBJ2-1	TGTGCCAGCAGTTCTTCCGGTGCCTCCTACAATGAGCAGTTCTTC	CASSSSGASYNEQFF
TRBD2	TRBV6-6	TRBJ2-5	TGTGCCAGCAGTTACGCGGGAGTGGTGGAAGAGACCCAGTACTTC	CASSYAGVVEETQYF
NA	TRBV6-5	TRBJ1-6	TGTGCCAGCAGTTACTCGATAGGGGCCCATAATTCACCCCTCCACTTT	CASSYSIGAHNSPLHF
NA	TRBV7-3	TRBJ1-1	TGTGCCAGCAGCTCCCGGCGGGGCACTGAAGCTTTCTTT	CASSSRRGTEAFF
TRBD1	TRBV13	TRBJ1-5	TGTGCCAGCAGCGAACAGAAGGGACAGCTCCTTAGCAATCAGCCCCAGCATTTT	CASSEQKGQLLSNQPQHF
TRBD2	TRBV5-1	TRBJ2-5	TGCGCCAGCAGCTCGACTAGCAGGAAGGAGGAGACCCAGTACTTC	CASSSTSRKEETQYF
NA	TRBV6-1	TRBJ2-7	TGTGCCAGCAGTCAATTCTCCGGGGACTACGAGCAGTACTTC	CASSQFSGDYEQYF
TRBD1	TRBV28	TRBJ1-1	TGTGCCAGCAGTTTCCGACAGGGCACTGAAGCTTTCTTT	CASSFRQGTEAFF
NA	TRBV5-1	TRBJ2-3	TGCGCCAGCAGCTTGGAACCTCGGGCAGATACGCAGTATTTT	CASSLEPRADTQYF
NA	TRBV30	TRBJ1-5	TGTGCCTGGAGCTCATACGGGGATCAGCCCCAGCATTTT	CAWSSYGDQPQHF
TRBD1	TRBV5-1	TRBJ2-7	TGCGCCAGCAGCACGACAGGGTACACCTACGAGCAGTACTTC	CASSTTGYTYEQYF
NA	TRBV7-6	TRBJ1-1	TGTGCCAGCAGCTCCGGAGCTCCGGGACTCACTGAAGCTTTCTTT	CASSSGAPGLTEAFF
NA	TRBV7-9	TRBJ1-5	TGTGCCAGCAGCTCGGGAGGAGGTCAGCCCCAGCATTTT	CASSSGGGQPQHF
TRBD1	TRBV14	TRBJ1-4	TGTGCCAGCAGCCGAGACAGGGCGAGAGGAGAAAAACTGTTTTTT	CASSRDRARGEKLFF
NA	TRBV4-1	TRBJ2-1	TGCGCCAGCAGCCAAGAAATCGGGAGTTTGATTAATGAGCAGTTCTTC	CASSQEIGSLINEQFF
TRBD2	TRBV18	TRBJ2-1	TGTGCCAGCTCACCAGGGGAGGGATCCTACAATGAGCAGTTCTTC	CASSPGEGSYNEQFF
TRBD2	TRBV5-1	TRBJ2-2	TGCGCCAGCAGCGAGGGACTAGCGGGAGTCCCATCGAACACCGGGGAGCTGTTTTTT	CASSEGLAGVPSNTGELFF
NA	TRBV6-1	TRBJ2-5	TGTGCCAGCAGTGAAGCGTTTGAGGGATGGGAGACCCAGTACTTC	CASSEAFEGWETQYF
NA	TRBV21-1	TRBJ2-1	TGTGCCAGCAGCCCCCTTTGGGGGCGCGTCTATGAGCAGTTCTTC	CASSPLWGRVYEQFF
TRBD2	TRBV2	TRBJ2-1	TGTGCCAGCTCCTCCGGGACTAGCGGCTACAATGAGCAGTTCTTC	CASSSGTSGYNEQFF
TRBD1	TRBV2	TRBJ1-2	TGTGCCAGCAGGCAAGGGTCAGGGGGCGACTATGGCTACACCTTC	CASRQGSGGDYGYTF
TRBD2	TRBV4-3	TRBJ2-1	TGCGCCAGCAGCCCTACTAGCGGGGACTACAATGAGCAGTTCTTC	CASSPTSGDYNEQFF
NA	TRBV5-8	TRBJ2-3	TGTGCCAGCAGCTTGGTTTACACCCTCGGAGGGACAGATACGCAGTATTTT	CASSLVYTLGGTDTQYF
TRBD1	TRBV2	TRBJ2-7	TGTGCCAGCACGATAAACAGGGGGCAGTACTTC	CASTINRGQYF
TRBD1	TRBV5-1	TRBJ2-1	TGCGCCAGCAGCTTGGGACAGGGGGCCGATGAGCAGTTCTTC	CASSLGQGADEQFF
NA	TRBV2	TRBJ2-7	TGTGCCAGCAGTGAAGAGGGCAGGGTGCTCCACGAGCAGTACTTC	CASSEEGRVLHEQYF
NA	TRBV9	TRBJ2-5	TGTGCCAGCAGCGTCTTGTATTCCTGCGGGGAGACCCAGTACTTC	CASSVLYSCGETQYF
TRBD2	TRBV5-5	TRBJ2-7	TGTGCCAGCAGCTTGGCGGCAGGCACTAGCGGGAGAACGGGGGAGCAGTACTTC	CASSLAAGTSGRTGEQYF
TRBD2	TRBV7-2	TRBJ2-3	TGTGCCAGCAGCTTAGGCCGACTAGCGGGATCAAGCACAGATACGCAGTATTTT	CASSLGRLAGSSTDTQYF
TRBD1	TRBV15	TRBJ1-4	TGTGCCACCAGCAGAATCCGGGACAGTATGACAAAACTGTTTTTT	CATSRIRDSMTKLFF
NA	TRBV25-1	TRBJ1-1	TGTGCCAGCGCACGTAGTACGGGGACTAACACTGAAGCTTTCTTT	CASARSTGTNTEAFF
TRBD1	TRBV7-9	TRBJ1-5	TGTGCCAGCAGCCCTCCGGGACAGGAGTATCAGCCCCAGCATTTT	CASSPPGQEYQPQHF
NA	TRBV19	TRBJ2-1	TGTGCCAGTAGTGGGCGACAGGCCTCCTACAATGAGCAGTTCTTC	CASSGRQASYNEQFF
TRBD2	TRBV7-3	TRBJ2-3	TGTGCCAGCAGCTTAACCCCCGGGAGGGAGGATACGCAGTATTTT	CASSLTPGREDTQYF
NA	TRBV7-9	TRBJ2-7	TGTGCCAGCAGCCGGGGTAACTCCTACGAGCAGTACTTC	CASSRGNSYEQYF
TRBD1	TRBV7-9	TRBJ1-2	TGTGCCAGCAGCTTAGCGACAGGGTCAAACTATGGCTACACCTTC	CASSLATGSNYGYTF
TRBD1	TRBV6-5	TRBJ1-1	TGTGCCAGCAGTTACATCCGGACAGGCACTGAAGCTTTCTTT	CASSYIRTGTEAFF
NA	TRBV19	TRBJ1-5	TGTGCCAGTAGTATAGATCCAGGGCTTGATCAGCCCCAGCATTTT	CASSIDPGLDQPQHF
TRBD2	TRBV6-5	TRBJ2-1	TGTGCCAGCCATAGCGGGTACAATGAGCAGTTCTTC	CASHSGYNEQFF